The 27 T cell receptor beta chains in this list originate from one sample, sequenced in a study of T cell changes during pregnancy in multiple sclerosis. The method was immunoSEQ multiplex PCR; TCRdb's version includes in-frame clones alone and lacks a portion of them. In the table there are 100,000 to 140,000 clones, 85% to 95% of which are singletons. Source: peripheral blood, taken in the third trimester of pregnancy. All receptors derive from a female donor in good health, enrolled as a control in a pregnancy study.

CDR3 loop: CASSSLSGPGANSGNTIYF. CDR3 nucleotide sequence: TGTGCCAGCAGCTCCCTTTCGGGACCAGGGGCCAACTCTGGAAACACCATATATTTT. The rearrangement uses TRBV7-9 and TRBJ1-3, with a weak D call TRBD1 (6 bases). This CDR3 is 19 amino acids long. Per the germline V gene, CDR1 is SEHNR and CDR2 is FQNEAQ (reference sequence). Trimming left V 4 bases short and J 0 bases short, with 22 bases between. Full variable domain (remainder filled in from reference TRBV7-9 and TRBJ1-3): DTGVSQNPRHKITKRGQNVTFRCDPISEHNRLYWYRQTLGQGPEFLTYFQNEAQLEKSRLLSDRFSAERPKGSFSTLEIQRTEQGDSAMYLCASSSLSGPGANSGNTIYFGEGSWLTVV.

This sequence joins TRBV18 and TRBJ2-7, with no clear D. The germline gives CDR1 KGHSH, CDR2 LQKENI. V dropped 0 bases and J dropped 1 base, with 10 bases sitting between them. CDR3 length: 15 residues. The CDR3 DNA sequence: TGTGCCAGCTCACCACCCTCAGATACATCCTACGAGCAGTACTTC. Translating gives CASSPPSDTSYEQYF.

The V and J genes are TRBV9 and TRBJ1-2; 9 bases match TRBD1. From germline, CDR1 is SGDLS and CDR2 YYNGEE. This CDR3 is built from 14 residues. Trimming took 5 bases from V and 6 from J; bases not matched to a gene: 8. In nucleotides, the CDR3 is TGTGCCAGCAGTGCAGGGACAGGGTCTCATGGCTACACCTTC. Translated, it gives CASSAGTGSHGYTF.

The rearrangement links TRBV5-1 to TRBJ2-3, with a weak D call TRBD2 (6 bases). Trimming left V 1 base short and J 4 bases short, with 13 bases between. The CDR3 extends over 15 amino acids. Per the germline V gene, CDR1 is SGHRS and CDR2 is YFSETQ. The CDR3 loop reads CASSLLFGTADTQYF. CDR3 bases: TGCGCCAGCAGCTTGTTATTCGGGACTGCAGATACGCAGTATTTT.

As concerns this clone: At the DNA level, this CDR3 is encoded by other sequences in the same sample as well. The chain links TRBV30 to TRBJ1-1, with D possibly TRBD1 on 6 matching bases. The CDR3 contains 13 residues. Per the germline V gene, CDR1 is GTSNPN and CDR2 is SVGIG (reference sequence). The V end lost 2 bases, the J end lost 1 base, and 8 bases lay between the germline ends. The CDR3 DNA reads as TGTGCCTGGAGTCCGACAGGGAACACTGAAGCTTTCTTT. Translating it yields CAWSPTGNTEAFF.

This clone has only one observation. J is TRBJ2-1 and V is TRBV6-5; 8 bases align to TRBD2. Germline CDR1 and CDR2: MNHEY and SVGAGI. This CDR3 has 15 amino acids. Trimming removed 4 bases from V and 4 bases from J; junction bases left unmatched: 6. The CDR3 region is CASSLGLVPYNEQFF. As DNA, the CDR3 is TGTGCCAGCAGTTTGGGACTAGTGCCGTACAATGAGCAGTTCTTC.

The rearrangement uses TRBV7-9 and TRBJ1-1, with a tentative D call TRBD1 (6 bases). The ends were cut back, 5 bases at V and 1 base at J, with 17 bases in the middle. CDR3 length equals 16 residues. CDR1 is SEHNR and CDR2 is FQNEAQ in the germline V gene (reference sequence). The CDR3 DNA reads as TGTGCCAGCAGCCCGAAACTGAGGGACACGAACACTGAAGCTTTCTTT. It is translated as CASSPKLRDTNTEAFF.

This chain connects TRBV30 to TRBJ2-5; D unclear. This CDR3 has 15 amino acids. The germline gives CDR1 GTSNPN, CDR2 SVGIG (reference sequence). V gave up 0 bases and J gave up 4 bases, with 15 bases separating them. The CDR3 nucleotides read TGTGCCTGGAGTGTACCCTCCCGGAGTCGAGAGACCCAGTACTTC. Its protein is CAWSVPSRSRETQYF.

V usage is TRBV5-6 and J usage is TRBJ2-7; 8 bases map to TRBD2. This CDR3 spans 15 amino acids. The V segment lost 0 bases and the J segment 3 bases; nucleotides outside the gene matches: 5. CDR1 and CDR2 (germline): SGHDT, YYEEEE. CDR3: CASSLAGGESYEQYF. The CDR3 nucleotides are TGTGCCAGCAGCTTGGCCGGGGGGGAGAGCTACGAGCAGTACTTC.

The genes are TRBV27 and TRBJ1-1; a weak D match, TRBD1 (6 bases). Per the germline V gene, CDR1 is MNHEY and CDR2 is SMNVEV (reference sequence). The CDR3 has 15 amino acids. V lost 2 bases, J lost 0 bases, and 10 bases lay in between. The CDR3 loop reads CASSLGGGMNTEAFF. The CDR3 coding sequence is TGTGCCAGCAGTTTAGGGGGGGGCATGAACACTGAAGCTTTCTTT.

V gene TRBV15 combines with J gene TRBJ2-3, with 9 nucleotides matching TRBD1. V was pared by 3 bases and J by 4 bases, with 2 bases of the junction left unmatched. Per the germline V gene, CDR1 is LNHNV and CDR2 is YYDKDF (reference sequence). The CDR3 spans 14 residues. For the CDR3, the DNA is TGTGCCACCAGCAGGGGACAGGGAGCAGATACGCAGTATTTT. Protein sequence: CATSRGQGADTQYF.

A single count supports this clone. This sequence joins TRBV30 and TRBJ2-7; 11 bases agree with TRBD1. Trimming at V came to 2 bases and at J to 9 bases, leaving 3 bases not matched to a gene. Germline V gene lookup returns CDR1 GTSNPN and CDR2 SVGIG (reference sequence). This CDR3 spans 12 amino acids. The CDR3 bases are TGTGCCTGGAGTATGGGACAGGGGGTGCAGTACTTC. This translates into CAWSMGQGVQYF.

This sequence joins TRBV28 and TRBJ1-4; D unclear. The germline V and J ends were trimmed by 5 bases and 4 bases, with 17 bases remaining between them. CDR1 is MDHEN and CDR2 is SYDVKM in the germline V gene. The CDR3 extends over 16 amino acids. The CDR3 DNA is TGTGCCAGCAGTGCGACCGGAGACTCATTTAATGAAAAACTGTTTTTT. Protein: CASSATGDSFNEKLFF.

CDR3 loop: CASSLDRPYEQYF. The CDR3 bases are TGCGCCAGCAGCTTGGACAGGCCCTACGAGCAGTACTTC. V and J are TRBV5-1 and TRBJ2-7; tentative D call: TRBD1 (5 bases). CDR3 size: 13 residues. Germline V gives CDR1 SGHRS, CDR2 YFSETQ. V was shortened by 0 bases and J by 2 bases, with 6 bases between the two germline ends.

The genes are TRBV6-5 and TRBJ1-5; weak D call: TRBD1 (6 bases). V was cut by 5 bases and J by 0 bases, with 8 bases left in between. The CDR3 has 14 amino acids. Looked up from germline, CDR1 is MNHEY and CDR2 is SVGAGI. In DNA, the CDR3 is TGTGCCAGCAGTAGACAGGCTAGCAATCAGCCCCAGCATTTT. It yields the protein CASSRQASNQPQHF.

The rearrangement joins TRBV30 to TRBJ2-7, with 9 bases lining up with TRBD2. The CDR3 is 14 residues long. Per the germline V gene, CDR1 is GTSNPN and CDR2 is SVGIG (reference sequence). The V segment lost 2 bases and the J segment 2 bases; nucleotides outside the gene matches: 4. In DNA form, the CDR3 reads TGTGCCTGGAGTCCCGGCGGGGGGGCCTACGAGCAGTACTTC. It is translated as CAWSPGGGAYEQYF.

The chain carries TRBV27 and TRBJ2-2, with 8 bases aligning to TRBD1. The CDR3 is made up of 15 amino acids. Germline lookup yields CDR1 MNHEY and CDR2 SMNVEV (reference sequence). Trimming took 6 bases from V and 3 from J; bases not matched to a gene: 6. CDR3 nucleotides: TGTGCCAGCAGCTCGACAGGGGTCCACACCGGGGAGCTGTTTTTT. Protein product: CASSSTGVHTGELFF.

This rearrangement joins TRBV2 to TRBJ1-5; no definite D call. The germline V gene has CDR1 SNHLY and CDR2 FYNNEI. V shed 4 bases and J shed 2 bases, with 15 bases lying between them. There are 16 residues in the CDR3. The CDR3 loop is CASSGGSGFGNQPQHF. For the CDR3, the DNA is TGTGCCAGCAGTGGGGGTTCGGGGTTCGGCAATCAGCCCCAGCATTTT.

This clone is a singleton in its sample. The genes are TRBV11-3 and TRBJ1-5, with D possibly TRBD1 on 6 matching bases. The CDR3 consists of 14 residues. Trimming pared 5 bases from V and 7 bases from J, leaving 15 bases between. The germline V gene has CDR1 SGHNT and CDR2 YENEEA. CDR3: CASSPGQIGQPQHF. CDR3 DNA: TGTGCCAGCAGCCCAGGACAGATTGGACAGCCCCAGCATTTT.

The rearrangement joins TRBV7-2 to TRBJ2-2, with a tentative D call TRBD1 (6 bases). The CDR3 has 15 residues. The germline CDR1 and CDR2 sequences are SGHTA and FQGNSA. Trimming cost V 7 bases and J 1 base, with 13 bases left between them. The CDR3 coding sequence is TGTGCCAGCACACCAACAGGGCAGAACACCGGGGAGCTGTTTTTT. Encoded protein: CASTPTGQNTGELFF.

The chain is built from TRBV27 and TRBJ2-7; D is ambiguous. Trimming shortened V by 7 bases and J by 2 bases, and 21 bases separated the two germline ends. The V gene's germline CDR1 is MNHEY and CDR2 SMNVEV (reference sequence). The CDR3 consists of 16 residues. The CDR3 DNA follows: TGTGCCAGCACTATTTGGCCAAGGAACGGAGCCTACGAGCAGTACTTC. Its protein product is CASTIWPRNGAYEQYF.

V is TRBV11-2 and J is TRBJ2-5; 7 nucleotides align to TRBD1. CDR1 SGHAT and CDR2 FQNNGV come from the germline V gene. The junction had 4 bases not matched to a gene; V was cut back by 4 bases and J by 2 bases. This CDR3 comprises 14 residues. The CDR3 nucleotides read TGTGCCAGCAGCTCCAGGGACAGTCAAGAGACCCAGTACTTC. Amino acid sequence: CASSSRDSQETQYF.

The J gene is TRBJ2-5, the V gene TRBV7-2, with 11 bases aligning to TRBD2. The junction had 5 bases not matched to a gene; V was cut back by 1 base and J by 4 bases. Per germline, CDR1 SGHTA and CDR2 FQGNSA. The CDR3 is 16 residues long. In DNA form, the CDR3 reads TGTGCCAGCAGCTTAGAGTTAGCGGGGGGGCGAGAGACCCAGTACTTC. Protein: CASSLELAGGRETQYF.

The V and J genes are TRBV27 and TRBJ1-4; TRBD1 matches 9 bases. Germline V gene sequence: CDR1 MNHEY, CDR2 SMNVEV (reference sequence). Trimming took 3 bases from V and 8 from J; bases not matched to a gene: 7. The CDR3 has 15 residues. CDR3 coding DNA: TGTGCCAGCAGTTTCGGACAGGGGCGATGGGAAAAACTGTTTTTT. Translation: CASSFGQGRWEKLFF.

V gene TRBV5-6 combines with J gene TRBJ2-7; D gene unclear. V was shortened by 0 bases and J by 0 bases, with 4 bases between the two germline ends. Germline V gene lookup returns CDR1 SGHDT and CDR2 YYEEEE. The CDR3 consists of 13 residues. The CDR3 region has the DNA TGTGCCAGCAGCTTGGCGGGCTCCTACGAGCAGTACTTC. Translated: CASSLAGSYEQYF.

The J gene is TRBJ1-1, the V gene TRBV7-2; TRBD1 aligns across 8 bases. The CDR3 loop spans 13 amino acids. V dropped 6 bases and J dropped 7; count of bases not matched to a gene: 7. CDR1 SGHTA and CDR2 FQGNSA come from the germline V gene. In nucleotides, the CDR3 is TGTGCCAGCAGGATACAGGGGGGGCGTGAAGCTTTCTTT. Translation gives CASRIQGGREAFF.

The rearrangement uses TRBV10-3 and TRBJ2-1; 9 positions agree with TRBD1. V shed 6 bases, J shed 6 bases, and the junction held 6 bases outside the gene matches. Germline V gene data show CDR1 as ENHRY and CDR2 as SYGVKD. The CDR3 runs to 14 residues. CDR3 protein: CAISDWDRVNEQFF. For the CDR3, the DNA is TGTGCCATCAGCGATTGGGACAGGGTCAATGAGCAGTTCTTC.